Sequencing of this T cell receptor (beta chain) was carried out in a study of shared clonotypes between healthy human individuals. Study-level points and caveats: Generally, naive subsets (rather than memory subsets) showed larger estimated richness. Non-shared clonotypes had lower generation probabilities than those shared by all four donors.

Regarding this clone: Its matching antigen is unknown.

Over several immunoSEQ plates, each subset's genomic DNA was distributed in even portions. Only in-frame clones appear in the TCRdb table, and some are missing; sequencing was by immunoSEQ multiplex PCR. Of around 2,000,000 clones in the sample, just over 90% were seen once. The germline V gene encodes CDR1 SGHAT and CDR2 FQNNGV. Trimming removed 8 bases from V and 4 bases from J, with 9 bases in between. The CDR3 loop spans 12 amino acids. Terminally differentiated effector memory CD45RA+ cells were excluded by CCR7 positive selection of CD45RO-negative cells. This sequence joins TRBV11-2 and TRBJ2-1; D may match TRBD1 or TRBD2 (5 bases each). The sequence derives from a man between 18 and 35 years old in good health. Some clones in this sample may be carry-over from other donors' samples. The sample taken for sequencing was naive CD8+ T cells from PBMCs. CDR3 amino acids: CASGTQYNEQFF. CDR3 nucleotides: TGTGCCAGCGGGACCCAATACAATGAGCAGTTCTTC. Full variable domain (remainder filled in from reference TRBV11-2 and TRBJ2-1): EAGVAQSPRYKIIEKRQSVAFWCNPISGHATLYWYQQILGQGPKLLIQFQNNGVVDDSQLPKDRFSAERLKGVDSTLKIQPAKLEDSAVYLCASGTQYNEQFFGPGTRLTVL.